The 26 T cell receptor beta chains given below trace back to one sample, sequenced in a study of T cell responses to AZD1222 COVID-19 vaccine. Some clones are missing from TCRdb's copy, which holds only in-frame ones; the method was immunoSEQ multiplex PCR. The sample consists of approximately 110,000 clones, roughly 90% of them appearing once. The sample in question was peripheral blood, obtained on day 0 of AZD1222 vaccination. The receptors were sampled from an adult in good health.

The J gene is TRBJ1-1, the V gene TRBV11-2, with D possibly being TRBD1 (5 bases). V lost 3 bases to trimming and J lost 1 base, with 15 bases between them. The germline gives CDR1 SGHAT, CDR2 FQNNGV. The CDR3 has 16 amino acids. CDR3 coding DNA: TGTGCCAGCAGCTTGGAAATGGGACGGAAGAACACTGAAGCTTTCTTT. Amino acid sequence: CASSLEMGRKNTEAFF.

J is TRBJ2-1 and V is TRBV6-1; no definite D call. Germline CDR1 MNHNS, CDR2 SASEGT. CDR3 length: 15 residues. The V end was cut by 3 bases, the J end by 0 bases, with 9 bases between. The CDR3 nucleotides read TGTGCCAGCAGTGATTGGGGTTCCTCCTACAATGAGCAGTTCTTC. Translated, it gives CASSDWGSSYNEQFF.

This clone was recorded a few times. The rearrangement links TRBV10-2 to TRBJ1-1; D perhaps matches TRBD1 (6 bases). V gave up 1 base and J gave up 4 bases, with 13 bases separating them. Germline V gene sequence: CDR1 WSHSY, CDR2 SAAADI. This CDR3 spans 15 amino acids. The CDR3 DNA reads as TGCGCCAGCAGTGAGTTTTTGGGGGCGGGCACTGAAGCTTTCTTT. Translating it yields CASSEFLGAGTEAFF.

CDR3 sequence reads: CASSPRTSGDNEQFF. The CDR3 DNA sequence: TGTGCCAGCTCACCGCGGACTAGCGGGGACAATGAGCAGTTCTTC. The V call is TRBV18, the J call TRBJ2-1, with 12 bases lining up with TRBD2. Germline V CDR1 and CDR2: KGHSH, LQKENI. After removal of 3 bases from V and 5 bases from J, the junction contained 2 bases not matched to a gene. This CDR3 contains 15 residues.

This sequence joins TRBV3-1 (or the pseudogene TRBV3-2) and TRBJ1-1; 12 bases are a match to TRBD1. The V gene end was trimmed by 0 bases and the J gene end by 6 bases; junction bases not matched to a gene: 8. The CDR3 has 17 amino acids. Germline CDR1 and CDR2: LGHDT and YNNKEL (reference sequence). The CDR3: CASSQEGGQGASPEAFF. The CDR3 region has the DNA TGTGCCAGCAGCCAAGAGGGGGGACAGGGGGCCTCCCCTGAAGCTTTCTTT.

V gene TRBV28 combines with J gene TRBJ2-1; possibly TRBD1 for D (6 bases). The CDR3 loop spans 14 amino acids. Germline V lookup: CDR1 MDHEN, CDR2 SYDVKM. V lost 5 bases, J lost 5 bases, and 13 bases lay in between. The chain's CDR3 is CASSTIRGNNEQFF. The CDR3 region has the DNA TGTGCCAGCAGTACTATTAGGGGGAACAATGAGCAGTTCTTC.

This clone was recorded only once. The chain combines TRBV29-1 with TRBJ1-1; TRBD1 matches 7 bases. V lost 8 bases to trimming and J lost 5 bases; unmatched junction nucleotides: 5. This CDR3 has 11 residues. Germline V gives CDR1 SQVTM, CDR2 ANQGSEA. This CDR3 reads CSPLRGTEAFF. CDR3 sequence (DNA): TGCAGCCCTCTCAGGGGGACTGAAGCTTTCTTT.

The J gene is TRBJ1-6, the V gene TRBV14; no clear D. V was clipped by 3 bases and J by 7 bases, with 7 bases between them. Germline CDR1 is SGHDN and CDR2 is FVKESK. This CDR3 region has 13 residues. CDR3 nucleotides: TGTGCCAGCAGCCAGGGCATGAATTCACCCCTCCACTTT. As protein: CASSQGMNSPLHF.

The chain employs TRBV25-1 and TRBJ1-3, with D hard to call. With 6 bases removed from V and 5 bases from J, the gap between germline ends came to 8 bases. The germline V gene encodes CDR1 MGHDK and CDR2 SYGVNS. The CDR3 sequence is 12 residues long. The CDR3 nucleotides read TGTGCCAGCAGGAGCGGAAGAAACACCATATATTTT. As protein: CASRSGRNTIYF.

V gene TRBV18 combines with J gene TRBJ2-5, with TRBD2 matching 7 bases. Germline V gene sequence: CDR1 KGHSH, CDR2 LQKENI. The CDR3 contains 15 residues. V lost 3 bases to trimming and J lost 2 bases; unmatched junction nucleotides: 6. For the CDR3, the DNA is TGTGCCAGCTCACCCCCCTCTAGCGGTCAAGAGACCCAGTACTTC. It encodes CASSPPSSGQETQYF.

This chain uses TRBV18 with TRBJ2-3; weak D call: TRBD2 (5 bases). Germline V lookup: CDR1 KGHSH, CDR2 LQKENI. V lost 2 bases and J lost 3, with 9 bases in between. The CDR3 totals 14 residues. CDR3 residues: CASSPASQTDTQYF. CDR3 in DNA: TGTGCCAGCTCACCAGCTAGCCAGACAGATACGCAGTATTTT.

The chain recombines TRBV10-3 with TRBJ1-4; 7 bases line up with TRBD1. V was clipped by 10 bases and J by 8 bases; unmatched bases: 4. The CDR3 covers 11 residues. In germline, CDR1 is ENHRY, CDR2 SYGVKD. DNA of the CDR3: TGTGCCACTGGGACAGCGGAAAAACTGTTTTTT. Its protein product is CATGTAEKLFF.

This chain connects TRBV9 to TRBJ2-1; the D gene is possibly TRBD2 (5 bases). Germline CDR1 is SGDLS and CDR2 is YYNGEE. The CDR3 has 14 amino acids. The V gene lost 3 bases and the J gene lost 4 bases, with 11 bases spanning the gap. The CDR3 region is CASSEADPYNEQFF. CDR3 bases: TGTGCCAGCAGCGAAGCGGACCCTTACAATGAGCAGTTCTTC. Full variable domain (remainder filled in from reference TRBV9 and TRBJ2-1): DSGVTQTPKHLITATGQRVTLRCSPRSGDLSVYWYQQSLDQGLQFLIQYYNGEERAKGNILERFSAQQFPDLHSELNLSSLELGDSALYFCASSEADPYNEQFFGPGTRLTVL.

Turning to this clone: The sample carries other DNA sequences with the same CDR3. This rearrangement joins TRBV18 to TRBJ1-6; D unresolved. Germline-derived CDR1 and CDR2 are KGHSH and LQKENI. The CDR3 has 12 residues. Trimming left V 0 bases short and J 10 bases short, with 4 bases between. CDR3 bases: TGTGCCAGCTCACCACCATACTCACCCCTCCACTTT. Translated: CASSPPYSPLHF.

This clone was picked up one time. The chain has TRBV15 and TRBJ1-5; no definite D call. Germline CDR1 is LNHNV and CDR2 is YYDKDF (reference sequence). The ends were cut back, 0 bases at V and 7 bases at J, with 7 bases in the middle. The CDR3 is made up of 13 amino acids. The CDR3 DNA reads as TGTGCCACCAGCAGAGATAGGTCCCAGCCCCAGCATTTT. This codes for CATSRDRSQPQHF.

V usage is TRBV30 and J usage is TRBJ2-7, with TRBD1 identical over 10 bases. The germline CDR1 and CDR2 sequences are GTSNPN and SVGIG (reference sequence). The length of the CDR3 is 15 residues. J gave up 2 bases and V 1 base, and 5 bases lay outside the gene matches. The CDR3 here is CAWSARDRGTYEQYF. CDR3 coding DNA: TGTGCCTGGAGTGCCCGGGACAGGGGTACCTACGAGCAGTACTTC.

V and J are TRBV9 and TRBJ1-3, with 7 bases that match TRBD1. The CDR3 totals 16 residues. Germline V gene sequence: CDR1 SGDLS, CDR2 YYNGEE. J was trimmed by 1 base and V by 3 bases; bases with no gene match: 7. The CDR3 reads CASSAGRDRSGNTIYF. The CDR3 nucleotides are TGTGCCAGCAGCGCGGGAAGGGACAGATCTGGAAACACCATATATTTT.

In its sample, this clone was seen once. This chain links TRBV6-1 with TRBJ1-2; no clear D gene. CDR3 size: 17 residues. CDR1 MNHNS and CDR2 SASEGT come from the germline V gene. Trimming stripped 2 bases from V and 0 bases from J, with 16 bases between. This CDR3 reads CASSERWAQGANYGYTF. The CDR3 DNA follows: TGTGCCAGCAGTGAAAGGTGGGCCCAAGGAGCTAACTATGGCTACACCTTC.

Concerning this clone itself: The sample has other DNA sequences that encode this CDR3 too. In nucleotides, the CDR3 is TGTGCCAGCAGCTTAGATCAAGAGACCCAGTACTTC. Its protein product is CASSLDQETQYF. The chain employs TRBV11-2 and TRBJ2-5; D gene unclear. The CDR3 is 12 amino acids. Trimming cost V 0 bases and J 2 bases, with 1 base left between them. Germline V CDR1 and CDR2: SGHAT, FQNNGV.

The rearrangement uses TRBV7-9 and TRBJ2-1, with 10 bases lining up with TRBD2. Germline CDR1 reads SEHNR; CDR2 reads FQNEAQ (reference sequence). The CDR3 contains 15 residues. With 4 bases clipped from V and 5 bases from J, the junction kept 5 bases outside the gene matches. CDR3 loop: CASSSLAGDDNEQFF. CDR3 in DNA: TGTGCCAGCAGCTCTCTAGCGGGGGATGACAATGAGCAGTTCTTC.

In the case of this clone: The junction departs from the called germline gene at one end, perhaps through a read error. The chain couples TRBV25-1 to TRBJ1-4, with 9 bases aligning to TRBD1. The V gene's germline CDR1 is MGHDK and CDR2 SYGVNS. The CDR3 is 17 residues long. The CDR3 DNA reads TGTGCCAGCAGTGGAACCGGGACAGGGACCCTCAATGGAAAACTGTTTTTT. Residues: CASSGTGTGTLNGKLFF.

The genes are TRBV18 and TRBJ1-1; tentative D call: TRBD1 (5 bases). This CDR3 is 16 amino acids long. Trimming took 5 bases from V and 1 from J, leaving 17 bases between them. Germline V lookup: CDR1 KGHSH, CDR2 LQKENI. CDR3 sequence (DNA): TGTGCCAGCTCATCAGATCCGGGACTCAAGAACACTGAAGCTTTCTTT. This sequence encodes CASSSDPGLKNTEAFF.

This clone was recorded once. The chain joins TRBV5-8 to TRBJ2-3; TRBD2 agrees at 10 bases. The CDR3 consists of 17 residues. V trimming: 3 bases; J trimming: 1 base; junction bases outside the gene matches: 8. Germline V gene data show CDR1 as SGHTS and CDR2 as YDEGEE. The CDR3 DNA reads TGTGCCAGCAGCTCCAATGGACTAGCGGCCGGCACAGATACGCAGTATTTT. Its translation is CASSSNGLAAGTDTQYF.

The chain joins TRBV10-3 to TRBJ2-1, with 15 bases fitting TRBD2. Trimming removed 10 bases from V and 0 bases from J; junction bases left unmatched: 4. The CDR3 consists of 16 residues. Germline V CDR1 and CDR2: ENHRY, SYGVKD. The CDR3 is CATGLAGGASYNEQFF. The CDR3 region has the DNA TGTGCCACAGGACTAGCGGGAGGGGCCTCCTACAATGAGCAGTTCTTC.

The chain recombines TRBV19 with TRBJ2-1, with unresolved D. The CDR3 spans 14 residues. The V gene lost 1 base and the J gene lost 4 bases, with 8 bases spanning the gap. Germline V gives CDR1 LNHDA, CDR2 SQIVND (reference sequence). Here the CDR3 reads CASSIGIEYNEQFF. The CDR3, as DNA: TGTGCCAGTAGTATAGGAATAGAATACAATGAGCAGTTCTTC.

This clone was recorded once. The chain carries TRBV7-8 and TRBJ2-7; no firm D call. V gave up 0 bases and J gave up 4 bases, with 10 bases separating them. Germline assignment: CDR1 SGHVS and CDR2 FQNEAQ. The length of the CDR3 is 14 residues. This CDR3 is CASSLAGGSYEQYF. Here the CDR3 DNA reads TGTGCCAGCAGCTTAGCCGGCGGATCGTACGAGCAGTACTTC.